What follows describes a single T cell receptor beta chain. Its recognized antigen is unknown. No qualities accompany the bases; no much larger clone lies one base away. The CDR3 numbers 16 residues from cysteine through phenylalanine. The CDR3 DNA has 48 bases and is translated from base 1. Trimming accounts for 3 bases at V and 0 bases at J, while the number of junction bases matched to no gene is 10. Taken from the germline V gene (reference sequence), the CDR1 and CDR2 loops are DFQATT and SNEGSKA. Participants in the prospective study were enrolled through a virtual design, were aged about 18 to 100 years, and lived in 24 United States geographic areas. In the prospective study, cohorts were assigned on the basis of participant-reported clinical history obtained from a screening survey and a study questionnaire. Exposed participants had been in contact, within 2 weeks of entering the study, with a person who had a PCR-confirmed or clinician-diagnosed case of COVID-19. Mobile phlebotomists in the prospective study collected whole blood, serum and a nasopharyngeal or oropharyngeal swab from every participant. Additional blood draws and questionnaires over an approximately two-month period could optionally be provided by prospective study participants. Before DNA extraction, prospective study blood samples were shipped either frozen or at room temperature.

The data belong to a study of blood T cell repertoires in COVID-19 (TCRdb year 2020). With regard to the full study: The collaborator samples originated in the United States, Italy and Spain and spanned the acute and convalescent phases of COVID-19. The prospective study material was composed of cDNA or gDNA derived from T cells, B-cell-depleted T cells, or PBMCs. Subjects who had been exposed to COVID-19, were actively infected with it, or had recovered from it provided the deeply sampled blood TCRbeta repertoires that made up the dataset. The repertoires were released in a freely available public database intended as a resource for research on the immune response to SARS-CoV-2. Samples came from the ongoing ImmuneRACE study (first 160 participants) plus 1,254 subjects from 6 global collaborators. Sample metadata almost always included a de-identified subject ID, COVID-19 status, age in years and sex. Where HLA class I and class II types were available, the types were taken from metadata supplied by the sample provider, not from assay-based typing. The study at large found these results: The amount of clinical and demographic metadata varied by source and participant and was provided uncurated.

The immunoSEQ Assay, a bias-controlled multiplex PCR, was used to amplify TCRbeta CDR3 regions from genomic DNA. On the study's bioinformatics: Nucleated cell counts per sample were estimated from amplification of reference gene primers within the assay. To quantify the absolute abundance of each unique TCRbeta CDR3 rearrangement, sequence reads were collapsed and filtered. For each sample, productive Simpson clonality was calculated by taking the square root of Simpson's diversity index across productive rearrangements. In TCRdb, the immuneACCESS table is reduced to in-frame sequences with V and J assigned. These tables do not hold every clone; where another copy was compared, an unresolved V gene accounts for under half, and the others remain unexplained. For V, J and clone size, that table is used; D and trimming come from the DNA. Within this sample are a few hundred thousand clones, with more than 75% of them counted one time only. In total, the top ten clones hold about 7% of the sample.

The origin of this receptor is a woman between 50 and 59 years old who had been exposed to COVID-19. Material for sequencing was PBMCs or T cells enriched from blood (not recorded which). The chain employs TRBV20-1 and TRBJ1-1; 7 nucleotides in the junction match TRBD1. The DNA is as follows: TGCAGTGCTAGTTGGGCGAAGGGGGCTCTGAACACTGAAGCTTTCTTT. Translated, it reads CSASWAKGALNTEAFF.